The next 26 T cell receptor beta chains were all read from a single sample in a study of monozygotic twins with inflammatory bowel disease. TCRdb re-called the 5' RACE reads; one entry per CDR3 protein, DNA not given. The repertoire table contains about 170,000 distinct CDR3 sequences. Sequenced sample: blood. These receptors were taken from a human donor with ulcerative colitis or Crohn's disease, or a healthy co-twin of an affected twin (not recorded which).

V is TRBV12-3 or TRBV12-4 and J is TRBJ2-1. The length of the CDR3 is 13 residues. The CDR3 spells CATTDSSYNEQFF.

The chain recombines TRBV29-1 with TRBJ2-2. In germline, CDR1 is SQVTM, CDR2 ANQGSEA. CDR3 length: 13 amino acids. CDR3 loop: CSVLRWDTGELFF.

CDR3 sequence: CASSSGEALIQETQYF. This chain links TRBV6-2 or TRBV6-3 with TRBJ2-5; TCRdb reports TRBD2, a call that lacks DNA to check it against. Germline V lookup: CDR1 MNHEY, CDR2 SVGEGT. CDR3 length: 16 residues.

J is TRBJ2-7 and V is TRBV7-9; TCRdb selects TRBD1, and the lack of DNA leaves this call unchecked. This CDR3 contains 14 residues. The germline V gene has CDR1 SEHNR and CDR2 FQNEAQ (reference sequence). CDR3 loop: CASSPQGASHEQYF.

V and J are TRBV6-5 and TRBJ1-1. The length of the CDR3 is 14 residues. Germline CDR1 MNHEY, CDR2 SVGAGI. The CDR3 protein is CASSYSRGNTEAFF.

J is TRBJ2-3 and V is TRBV5-1; TCRdb's D gene call, TRBD1, goes unchecked for lack of DNA. The germline gives CDR1 SGHRS, CDR2 YFSETQ. The CDR3 has 15 residues. CDR3 residues: CATRDRARATDTQYF.

V gene TRBV12-3 or TRBV12-4 combines with J gene TRBJ2-7. The CDR3 extends over 11 amino acids. CDR3 region: CASSKRYEQYF.

The chain carries TRBV5-1 and TRBJ2-5; TCRdb designates TRBD1, a call that cannot be tested without DNA. The CDR3 length is 16 residues. Per germline, CDR1 SGHRS and CDR2 YFSETQ. The CDR3 here is CASSLSPGTGLETQYF.

The rearrangement uses TRBV7-2 and TRBJ2-1; the TRBD1 assignment by TCRdb is unverifiable without DNA. The CDR3 loop spans 15 amino acids. Germline V gene sequence: CDR1 SGHTA, CDR2 FQGNSA. This chain's CDR3 is CASSGYRGQANEQFF.

This chain connects TRBV4-3 to TRBJ2-7; TCRdb's assignment of TRBD2 cannot be checked, as there is no DNA. Germline-derived CDR1 and CDR2 are LGHNA and YSLEER. The CDR3 spans 13 residues. The CDR3 loop is CASSKEVLREQYF.

V usage is TRBV5-5 and J usage is TRBJ1-2; TCRdb proposes TRBD1, but this gene call is untestable without DNA. Germline CDR1 and CDR2: SGHKS and YYEKEE (reference sequence). The CDR3 has 14 residues. The CDR3: CASSLADNHYGYTF. Complete variable domain (other parts from reference TRBV5-5 and TRBJ1-2): DAGVTQSPTHLIKTRGQQVTLRCSPISGHKSVSWYQQVLGQGPQFIFQYYEKEERGRGNFPDRFSARQFPNYSSELNVNALLLGDSALYLCASSLADNHYGYTFGSGTRLTVV.

The V and J genes are TRBV11-2 and TRBJ2-1; TCRdb lists TRBD1, though no DNA is available to test this call. CDR3 length equals 16 residues. The germline gives CDR1 SGHAT, CDR2 FQNNGV. The CDR3 protein is CASSLFFGGITNEQFF.

The chain employs TRBV13 and TRBJ2-2; TCRdb returns TRBD2, unconfirmable since there is no DNA. The CDR3 contains 16 residues. Germline V gene sequence: CDR1 PRHDT, CDR2 FYEKMQ (reference sequence). This CDR3 is CASSPSGSTGTGEPFF.

The V call is TRBV6-5, the J call TRBJ2-7; TCRdb picks TRBD2, but there is no DNA to check that call. The CDR3 extends over 14 amino acids. Looked up from germline, CDR1 is MNHEY and CDR2 is SVGAGI. The CDR3 is CASSYPGTSYEQYF.

The gene calls are TRBV6-5 and TRBJ2-7. The CDR3 is 14 amino acids. Per germline, CDR1 MNHEY and CDR2 SVGAGI. The CDR3 loop is CASSYSGRSYEQYF.

CDR3 region: CASSLSGDIRYF. The chain joins TRBV5-1 to TRBJ2-4; TCRdb indicates TRBD2, and absent DNA this call remains unverified. This CDR3 spans 12 amino acids. Germline V gene sequence: CDR1 SGHRS, CDR2 YFSETQ. Drawing the rest from reference TRBV5-1 and TRBJ2-4, the complete variable domain is KAGVTQTPRYLIKTRGQQVTLSCSPISGHRSVSWYQQTPGQGLQFLFEYFSETQRNKGNFPGRFSGRQFSNSRSEMNVSTLELGDSALYLCASSLSGDIRYFGAGTRLSVL.

This chain uses TRBV7-2 with TRBJ1-6; TCRdb selects TRBD1, and the lack of DNA leaves this call unchecked. The CDR3 has 16 amino acids. CDR1 SGHTA and CDR2 FQGNSA come from the germline V gene. CDR3 loop: CASSLTGSRGNSPLHF. Full variable domain (remainder filled in from reference TRBV7-2 and TRBJ1-6): GAGVSQSPSNKVTEKGKDVELRCDPISGHTALYWYRQSLGQGLEFLIYFQGNSAPDKSGLPSDRFSAERTGGSVSTLTIQRTQQEDSAVYLCASSLTGSRGNSPLHFGNGTRLTVT.

The V call is TRBV24-1, the J call TRBJ2-1. CDR1 and CDR2 (germline): KGHDR, SFDVKD. CDR3 length equals 17 residues. CDR3 loop: CATSDYSKREGLNEQFF.

The CDR3 spells CASSLFPEAGEQFF. This chain links TRBV7-3 with TRBJ2-1. The CDR3 is 14 residues long. Germline CDR1 reads SGHTA; CDR2 reads FQGTGA.

The genes are TRBV12-3 or TRBV12-4 and TRBJ1-2; absent DNA, TCRdb's TRBD1 call cannot be checked. The CDR3 runs to 15 residues. The CDR3 sequence is CASSSTGAPNYGYTF.

This rearrangement joins TRBV25-1 to TRBJ2-1; lacking DNA, the TRBD2 call made by TCRdb goes unchecked. The CDR3 is 15 amino acids. Germline V gives CDR1 MGHDK, CDR2 SYGVNS. The CDR3 reads CASSDAREDYNEQFF. Complete variable domain (other parts from reference TRBV25-1 and TRBJ2-1): EADIYQTPRYLVIGTGKKITLECSQTMGHDKMYWYQQDPGMELHLIHYSYGVNSTEKGDLSSESTVSRIRTEHFPLTLESARPSHTSQYLCASSDAREDYNEQFFGPGTRLTVL.

The chain couples TRBV20-1 to TRBJ2-4. The CDR3 is made up of 13 amino acids. CDR1 and CDR2 (germline): DFQATT, SNEGSKA (reference sequence). CDR3: CSARVARKNIQYF.

The chain is built from TRBV7-8 and TRBJ2-3; TCRdb's assignment of TRBD2 cannot be checked, as there is no DNA. There are 14 residues in the CDR3. Germline V gene lookup returns CDR1 SGHVS and CDR2 FQNEAQ. The CDR3: CASSSTSGRDTQYF. The variable domain in full, completed from reference TRBV7-8 and TRBJ2-3, reads GAGVSQSPRYKVAKRGQDVALRCDPISGHVSLFWYQQALGQGPEFLTYFQNEAQLDKSGLPSDRFFAERPEGSVSTLKIQRTQQEDSAVYLCASSSTSGRDTQYFGPGTRLTVL.

The chain employs TRBV7-2 and TRBJ2-1; TCRdb gives TRBD2 as the D gene, but with no DNA this cannot be confirmed. CDR3 size: 13 residues. Looked up from germline, CDR1 is SGHTA and CDR2 is FQGNSA. The CDR3 here is CASSFQSTSVNFF.

The CDR3 sequence is CASSSLPGQGKVQETQYF. The chain carries TRBV5-1 and TRBJ2-5; TCRdb lists TRBD1, though no DNA is available to test this call. The CDR3 is 18 residues long. Germline assignment: CDR1 SGHRS and CDR2 YFSETQ.

The J gene is TRBJ2-2, the V gene TRBV19. The CDR3 has 13 residues. Germline V gene lookup returns CDR1 LNHDA and CDR2 SQIVND (reference sequence). CDR3 residues: CASSITVAGELFF.